This T cell receptor (beta chain) was captured in a study of human T cells and chemical hapten exposure. RNA extraction used unfractionated whole blood as the source of total RNA. This clonotype was detected a few times. V lost 3 bases, J lost 0 bases, and 22 bases lay in between. This CDR3 spans 19 amino acids. Germline lookup yields CDR1 SGHKS and CDR2 YYEKEE (reference sequence). During construction of the library, unique molecular identifiers were attached to individual cDNA molecules for quantitative, reproducible TCR counting. TCRdb reprocessed the 5' RACE reads via MiXCR and lists one record per CDR3 protein. The sample has 65,000 to 90,000 distinct CDR3 sequences, 15% seen once.

The TCR comes from a female donor in good health. The chain joins TRBV5-5 to TRBJ1-3; D is ambiguous. The CDR3 sequence: CASSSGGVSGVLSGNTIYF. The CDR3 DNA reads as TGTGCCAGCAGCTCCGGCGGGGTGAGCGGGGTGCTCTCTGGAAACACCATATATTTT.